This TCR beta chain was captured in a study of blood T cell repertoires in COVID-19. Authors' methods: Amplification of reference gene primers was used by the study to estimate nucleated cell counts. Clones were sequenced by immunoSEQ multiplex PCR, and TCRdb holds only the in-frame ones, with some missing. V and J calls and clone size follow that table, whereas D and trimming were derived from the DNA. The table lists some 70,000 clones, over 80% of them singletons. The CDR3 consists of 19 residues. The germline V gene encodes CDR1 KGHDR and CDR2 SFDVKD. Trimming took 3 bases from V and 7 from J, leaving 27 bases between them.

Sequenced material: peripheral blood. This chain links TRBV24-1 with TRBJ2-1; TRBD1 might be the D (6 bases). The sequence derives from a human donor in a cohort sampled during active COVID-19. CDR3 protein: CATSDPSVGRASRGNEQFF. The CDR3 DNA reads TGTGCCACCAGTGATCCGTCAGTGGGCAGGGCCAGCAGGGGAAATGAGCAGTTCTTC.